Sequencing of this TCR beta chain was carried out in a study of blood T cell repertoires in COVID-19. Study overall: PBMCs, B-cell-depleted T cells, or T cells provided the cDNA or gDNA that made up the material.

Original processing notes: Estimation of nucleated cell counts relied on the amplification of reference gene primers. Measured with immunoSEQ multiplex PCR; TCRdb has only the in-frame clones, and not every one. For V, J and clone size, that table is used; D and trimming come from the DNA. This repertoire shows approximately 260,000 clones, 70% to 90% found once; its top ten account for roughly 1.2%. Categorization into cohorts depended on clinical history that participants reported. V lost 5 bases to trimming and J lost 3 bases; unmatched junction nucleotides: 14. Germline V gene lookup returns CDR1 SGHAT and CDR2 FQNNGV. The CDR3 runs to 17 residues.

The clonotype originates from a middle-aged woman with acute COVID-19. The chain recombines TRBV11-2 with TRBJ1-2; 8 nucleotides match TRBD1. The sample taken for sequencing was PBMCs or T cells enriched from blood (not recorded which). This CDR3 reads CASSAIGGDRRYYGYTF. DNA for the CDR3: TGTGCCAGCAGCGCCATAGGGGGGGACAGGCGGTACTATGGCTACACCTTC.